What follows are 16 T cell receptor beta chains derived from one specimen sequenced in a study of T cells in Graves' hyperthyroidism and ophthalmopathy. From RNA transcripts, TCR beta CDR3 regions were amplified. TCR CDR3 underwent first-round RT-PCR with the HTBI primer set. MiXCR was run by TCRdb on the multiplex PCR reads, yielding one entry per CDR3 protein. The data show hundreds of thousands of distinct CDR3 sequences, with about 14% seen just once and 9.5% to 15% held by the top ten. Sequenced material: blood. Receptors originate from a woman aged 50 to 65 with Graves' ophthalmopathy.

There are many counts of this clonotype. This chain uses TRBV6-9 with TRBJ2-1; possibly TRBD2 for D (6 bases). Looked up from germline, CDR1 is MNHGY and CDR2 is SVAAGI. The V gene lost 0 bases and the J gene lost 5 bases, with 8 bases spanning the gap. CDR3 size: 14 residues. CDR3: CASSYSGLNNEQFF. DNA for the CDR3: TGTGCCAGCAGTTATTCGGGACTCAACAATGAGCAGTTCTTC.

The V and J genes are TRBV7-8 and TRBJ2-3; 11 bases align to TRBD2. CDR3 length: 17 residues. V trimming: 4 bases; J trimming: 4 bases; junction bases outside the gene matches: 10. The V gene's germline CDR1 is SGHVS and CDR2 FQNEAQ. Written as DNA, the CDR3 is TGTGCCAGCAGCTCCCCTCGGGGACTAGCGGTAGCAGATACGCAGTATTTT. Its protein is CASSSPRGLAVADTQYF.

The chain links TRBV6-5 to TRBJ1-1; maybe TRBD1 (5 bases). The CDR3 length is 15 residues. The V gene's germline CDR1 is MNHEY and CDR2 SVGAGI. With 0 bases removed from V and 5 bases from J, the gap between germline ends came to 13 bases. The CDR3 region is CASSYSQGLGTEAFF. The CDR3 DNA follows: TGTGCCAGCAGTTACTCCCAGGGATTAGGGACTGAAGCTTTCTTT.

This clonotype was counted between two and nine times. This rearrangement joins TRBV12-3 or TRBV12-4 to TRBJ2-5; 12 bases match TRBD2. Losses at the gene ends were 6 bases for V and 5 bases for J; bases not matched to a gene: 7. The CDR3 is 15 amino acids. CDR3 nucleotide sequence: TGTGCCAGCAGAGGGGGGACTAGCGGGTACGAGACCCAGTACTTC. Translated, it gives CASRGGTSGYETQYF.

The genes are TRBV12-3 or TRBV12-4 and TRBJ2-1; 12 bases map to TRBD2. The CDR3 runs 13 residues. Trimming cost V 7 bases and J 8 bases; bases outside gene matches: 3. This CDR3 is CASKTSGSHEQFF. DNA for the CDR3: TGTGCCAGCAAGACTAGCGGGAGTCATGAGCAGTTCTTC.

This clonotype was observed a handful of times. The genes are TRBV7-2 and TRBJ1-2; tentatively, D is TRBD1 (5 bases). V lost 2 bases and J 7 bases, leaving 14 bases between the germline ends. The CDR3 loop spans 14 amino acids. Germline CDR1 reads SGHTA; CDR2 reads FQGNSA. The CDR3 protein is CASSLFTRGGGYTF. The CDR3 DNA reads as TGTGCCAGCAGCTTATTTACTCGGGGGGGTGGCTACACCTTC.

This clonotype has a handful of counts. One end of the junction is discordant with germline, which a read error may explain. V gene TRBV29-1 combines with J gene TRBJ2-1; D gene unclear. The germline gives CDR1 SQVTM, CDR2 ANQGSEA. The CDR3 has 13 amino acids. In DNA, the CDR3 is TGCAGCACGCCGAGTAATAGGGTCCATGAGCAGTCCTTC. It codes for CSTPSNRVHEQSF.

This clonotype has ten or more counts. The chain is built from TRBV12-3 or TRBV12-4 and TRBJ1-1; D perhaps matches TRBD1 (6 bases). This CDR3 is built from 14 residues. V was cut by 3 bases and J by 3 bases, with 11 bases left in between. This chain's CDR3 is CASSFTGKDTEAFF. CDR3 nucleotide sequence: TGTGCCAGCAGTTTTACAGGGAAGGACACTGAAGCTTTCTTT.

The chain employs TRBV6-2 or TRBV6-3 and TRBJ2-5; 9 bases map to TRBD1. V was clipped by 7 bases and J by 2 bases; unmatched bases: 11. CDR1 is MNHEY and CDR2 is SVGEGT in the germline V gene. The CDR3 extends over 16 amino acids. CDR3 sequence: CASKRSGTGLQETQYF. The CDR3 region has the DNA TGTGCCAGCAAGCGTTCCGGGACAGGGCTACAAGAGACCCAGTACTTC.

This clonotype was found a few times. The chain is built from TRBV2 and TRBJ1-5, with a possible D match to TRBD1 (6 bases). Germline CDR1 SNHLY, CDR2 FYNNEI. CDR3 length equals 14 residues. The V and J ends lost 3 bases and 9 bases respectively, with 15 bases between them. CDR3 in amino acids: CASSELEGVGPQHF. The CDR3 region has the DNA TGTGCCAGCAGTGAGTTGGAGGGGGTAGGGCCCCAGCATTTT.

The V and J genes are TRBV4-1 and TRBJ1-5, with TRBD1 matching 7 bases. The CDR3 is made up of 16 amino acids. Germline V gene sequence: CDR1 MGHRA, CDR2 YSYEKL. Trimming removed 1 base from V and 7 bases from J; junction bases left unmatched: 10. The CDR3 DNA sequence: TGCGCCAGCAGCCAAGCTCCGACAGGGTCGGCGCAGCCCCAGCATTTT. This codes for CASSQAPTGSAQPQHF.

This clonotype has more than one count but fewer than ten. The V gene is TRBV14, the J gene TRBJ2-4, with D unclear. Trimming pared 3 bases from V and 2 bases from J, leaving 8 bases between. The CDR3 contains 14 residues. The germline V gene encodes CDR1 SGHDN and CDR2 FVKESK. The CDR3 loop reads CASSQEISKNIQYF. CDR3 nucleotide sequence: TGTGCCAGCAGCCAGGAAATCTCCAAAAACATTCAGTACTTC.

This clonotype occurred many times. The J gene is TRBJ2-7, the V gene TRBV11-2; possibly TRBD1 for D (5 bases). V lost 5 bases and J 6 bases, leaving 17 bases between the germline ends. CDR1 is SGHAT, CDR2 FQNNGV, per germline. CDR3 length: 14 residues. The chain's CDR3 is CASSPGQKTPEQYF. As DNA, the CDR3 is TGTGCCAGCAGCCCTGGACAAAAGACCCCCGAGCAGTACTTC.

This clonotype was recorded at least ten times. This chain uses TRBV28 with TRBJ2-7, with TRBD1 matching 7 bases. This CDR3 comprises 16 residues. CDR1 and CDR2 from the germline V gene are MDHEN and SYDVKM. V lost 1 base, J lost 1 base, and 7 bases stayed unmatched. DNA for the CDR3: TGTGCCAGCAGTTTATTCAGGACAGGAAATTCCTACGAGCAGTACTTC. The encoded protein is CASSLFRTGNSYEQYF.

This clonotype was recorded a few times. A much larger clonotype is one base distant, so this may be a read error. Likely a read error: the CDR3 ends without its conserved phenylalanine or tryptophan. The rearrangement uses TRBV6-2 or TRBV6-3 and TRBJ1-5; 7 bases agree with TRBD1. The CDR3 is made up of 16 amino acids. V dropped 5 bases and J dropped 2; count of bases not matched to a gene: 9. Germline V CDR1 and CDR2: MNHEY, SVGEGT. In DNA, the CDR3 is TGTGCCAGCAGTGACACAGGGGTTAGTGGCAATCAGCCCCAGCATCTT. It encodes CASSDTGVSGNQPQHL.

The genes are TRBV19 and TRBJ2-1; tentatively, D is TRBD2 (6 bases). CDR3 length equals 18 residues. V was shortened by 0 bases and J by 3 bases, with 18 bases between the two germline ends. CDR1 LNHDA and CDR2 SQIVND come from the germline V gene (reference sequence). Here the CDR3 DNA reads TGTGCCAGTAGTATAGATCATTTTAGCGGAACTGACTACAATGAGCAGTTCTTC. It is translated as CASSIDHFSGTDYNEQFF.